These 5 T cell receptor beta chains share one sample of origin, sequenced in a study of TIL therapy for anti-PD-1-resistant metastatic lung cancer. As to time point: pre-treatment sample, taken before nivolumab and TIL therapy. Tumor tissue came from excised metastases, mostly pleural nodules or supraclavicular lymph nodes. The immunoSEQ assay was v3. Repertoires were generated with immunoSEQ multiplex PCR, while TCRdb's copy carries only in-frame clones and drops some. The sample lists approximately 92,000 clones, 50% to 70% occurring once. Specimen: tumor tissue, collected at baseline. The receptors were gathered from a person between 30 and 79 years old with non-small cell lung cancer.

This rearrangement joins TRBV4-2 to TRBJ1-2; D is unclear. CDR1 LGHNA and CDR2 YNFKEQ come from the germline V gene. The CDR3 is made up of 16 amino acids. The V and J ends lost 0 bases and 0 bases respectively, with 11 bases between them. CDR3 sequence (DNA): TGTGCCAGCAGCCAAGAAAGGTCCAGCACTAACTATGGCTACACCTTC. This translates into CASSQERSSTNYGYTF.

The chain is built from TRBV19 and TRBJ2-3; 8 nucleotides agree with TRBD2. V lost 7 bases and J lost 2; bases outside the gene matches: 11. From germline, CDR1 is LNHDA and CDR2 SQIVND (reference sequence). This CDR3 spans 16 amino acids. CDR3 sequence (DNA): TGTGCCAGTAAACTAGCGGCTTATCCCCCCACAGATACGCAGTATTTT. It encodes CASKLAAYPPTDTQYF.

The chain employs TRBV6-2 or TRBV6-3 and TRBJ1-5; D ambiguous. Trimming took 6 bases from V and 7 from J, leaving 16 bases between them. The CDR3 sequence is 14 residues long. CDR1 is MNHEY, CDR2 SVGEGT, per germline. The DNA of the CDR3 is TGTGCCAGCAGCGGAAAGATGGTAAAACAGCCCCAGCATTTT. Residues: CASSGKMVKQPQHF.

The gene calls are TRBV6-5 and TRBJ2-7, with 7 bases that match TRBD1. Unmatched junction bases numbered 7, after V lost 0 bases and J lost 2 bases. Germline loops: CDR1 MNHEY, CDR2 SVGAGI. The length of the CDR3 is 16 residues. The CDR3 here is CASSYSQSGTAYEQYF. In DNA, the CDR3 is TGTGCCAGCAGTTACTCACAATCCGGGACAGCCTACGAGCAGTACTTC.

The CDR3 nucleotides are TGTGCCAGCAGCTTCGGTTCTAGCGGGAGCTCAGAGACCCAGTACTTC. Its protein is CASSFGSSGSSETQYF. This chain connects TRBV7-9 to TRBJ2-5, with 10 bases that match TRBD2. This CDR3 is built from 16 residues. Looked up from germline, CDR1 is SEHNR and CDR2 is FQNEAQ (reference sequence). V lost 3 bases and J lost 4; bases outside the gene matches: 8.